What follows describes a single T cell receptor beta chain. Losses at the gene ends were 4 bases for V and 6 bases for J; bases not matched to a gene: 2. Germline CDR1 is KGHDR and CDR2 is SFDVKD. CDR3 length: 13 residues. This sample was taken from a study of T cell responses to AZD1222 COVID-19 vaccine. TCRdb keeps only in-frame clones here, not all; method: immunoSEQ multiplex PCR. The table has about 130,000 clones, around 89% seen once. The clonotype was recovered from an adult in good health. This specimen was peripheral blood, taken on day 0 of AZD1222 vaccination. This rearrangement joins TRBV24-1 to TRBJ1-1, with TRBD1 matching over 9 bases. The CDR3 region has the DNA TGTGCCACCAGTGACACAGGGGGCCCTGAAGCTTTCTTT. The encoded protein is CATSDTGGPEAFF.